The clone carrying this TCR beta chain was recorded a few times. Sample time point: patch test 1, 2 weeks after DPC sensitization. The treatment denotes: therapeutic diphenylcyclopropenone sensitization with weekly scalp DPC. This specimen belongs to a study of human T cells and chemical hapten exposure. In the study overall: In the sensitization step, 2% DPC was placed on roughly 2 cm by roughly 2 cm of upper inner arm skin. TCR yields per sample varied, mainly owing to small pooled library volume differences.

The CDR3 is made up of 15 amino acids. V dropped 3 bases and J dropped 2 bases, with 13 bases sitting between them. Germline lookup yields CDR1 SEHNR and CDR2 FQNEAQ (reference sequence). MiXCR, run by TCRdb on the RACE reads, gives a single entry per CDR3 protein. The data hold some 170,000 distinct CDR3 sequences, with more than 20% observed a single time. The chain employs TRBV7-9 and TRBJ1-2; the D is unclear. The source was whole blood, collected in connection with sensitization to the hapten diphenylcyclopropenone (DPC). The sequence derives from a woman between 45 and 60 years old with alopecia areata. Some clones in this sample may be carry-over from other donors' samples. CDR3 loop: CASSLGVGANYGYTF. The CDR3 DNA reads TGTGCCAGCAGCTTGGGAGTAGGTGCGAACTATGGCTACACCTTC.